The rows below give T cell receptor beta chains drawn from one sample of a study of PD-1 blockade in classical Hodgkin lymphoma. TCRdb's table, derived via immunoSEQ multiplex PCR, lists solely in-frame clones and lacks some. The sample contains about 23,000 clones, over 60% of which appear only once. The sequenced sample was peripheral blood mononuclear cells (PBMCs), obtained at baseline. The receptors were gathered from a human donor with classical Hodgkin lymphoma. Each CDR3 is given with its conserved first and last residue. A D gene is named only where the DNA matches it firmly. For some rows the clone size is stated as once, few or many, or as a class when expanded; others skip it.

TRBJ2-1,TRBV28,TRBD2,14,NA,TGTGCCAGCAGTTCAGGACTAGCGGGGAATGAGCAGTTCTTC,CASSSGLAGNEQFF
TRBJ1-5,TRBV19,TRBD1,15,NA,TGTGCCAGTACCGACAGGGGGCCAAGCAATCAGCCCCAGCATTTT,CASTDRGPSNQPQHF
TRBJ2-1,TRBV9,NA,12,few,TGTGCCAGCAGCCCGGGGGGCGATGAGCAGTTCTTC,CASSPGGDEQFF
TRBJ1-4,TRBV19,TRBD1,15,NA,TGTGCCAGTAGTATCGCCACAGGGGTTGGTGAAAAACTGTTTTTT,CASSIATGVGEKLFF
TRBJ2-4,TRBV28,TRBD1,15,NA,TGTGCCAGCAGTTGGACAGGGAAAGCCAAAAACATTCAGTACTTC,CASSWTGKAKNIQYF
TRBJ1-1,TRBV30,NA,13,NA,TGTGCCTTCTATGGGGGGAGGAACACTGAAGCTTTCTTT,CAFYGGRNTEAFF
TRBJ2-7,TRBV7-9,NA,13,NA,TGTGCCAGCAGCTTAAATAGGCAAAGCTTGAAGTACTTC,CASSLNRQSLKYF
TRBJ2-2,TRBV5-4,TRBD1,15,NA,TGTGCCAGCAGCTTGGCTACAGGGGGCCTCGGGGAGCTGTTTTTT,CASSLATGGLGELFF
TRBJ1-2,TRBV5-4,NA,14,few,TGTGCCAGCAGTCCCCAGGGTATCGACTATGGCTACACCTTC,CASSPQGIDYGYTF
TRBJ1-6,TRBV27,NA,14,NA,TGTGCCAGCAGTTTAAGGGGGGCTGGATCACCCCTCCACTTT,CASSLRGAGSPLHF
TRBJ1-2,TRBV30,TRBD1,13,NA,TGTGCCTGGAGCCGCAGGGGGCTCTATGGCTACACCTTC,CAWSRRGLYGYTF
TRBJ2-5,TRBV5-4,TRBD2,15,once,TGTGCCAGCAGCGGCGGACTAGACCTCCAACAGACCCAGTACTTC,CASSGGLDLQQTQYF
TRBJ2-3,TRBV5-4,NA,14,NA,TGTGCCAGCAGCTCGCCAACTAAAACAGATACGCAGTATTTT,CASSSPTKTDTQYF
TRBJ1-6,TRBV6-6,NA,13,NA,TGTGCCAGCAGACCCCTATCAAATTCACCCCTCCACTTT,CASRPLSNSPLHF
TRBJ2-1,TRBV18,NA,12,NA,TGTGCCAGCTCATCCGGTTGGAATGAGCAGTTCTTC,CASSSGWNEQFF
TRBJ1-4,TRBV10-2,NA,12,NA,TGCGCCAGCAGACAGGGTGATGAAAAACTGTTTTTT,CASRQGDEKLFF
TRBJ2-3,TRBV18,TRBD1,17,NA,TGTGCCAGCTCACCAAACGGACAGGGCCCCCCCACAGATACGCAGTATTTT,CASSPNGQGPPTDTQYF
TRBJ1-2,TRBV6-5,TRBD1,15,NA,TGTGCCAGCAGTTACTCGAGGGGACAGGTCAATGGCTACACCTTC,CASSYSRGQVNGYTF
TRBJ2-1,TRBV7-2,TRBD1,16,NA,TGTGCCAGCAGCTTAGGGGCCCGACAGGGTAACAATGAGCAGTTCTTC,CASSLGARQGNNEQFF
TRBJ1-5,TRBV19,NA,16,NA,TGTGCCAGTAGTATTTTGGGGACCGGAGGAAATCAGCCCCAGCATTTT,CASSILGTGGNQPQHF
TRBJ1-1,TRBV9,NA,17,few,TGTGCCAGCAGCGCCCATTCCTCAGGGCAGGGTATAAGAGAAGCTTTCTTT,CASSAHSSGQGIREAFF
TRBJ1-2,TRBV19,NA,16,NA,TGTGCCAGTAGCATTCTAAGGGCCAAATGGAACTATGGCTACACCTTC,CASSILRAKWNYGYTF
TRBJ1-1,TRBV19,NA,12,NA,TGTGCCAGTAGTGGGGTTAGCACTGAAGCTTTCTTT,CASSGVSTEAFF
TRBJ2-2,TRBV29-1,TRBD2,14,NA,TGCAGCGTTGGACTAGCGGGAGGCACCGGGGAGCTGTTTTTT,CSVGLAGGTGELFF
TRBJ2-6,TRBV2,NA,18,NA,TGTGCCAGCAGTCATGGGGGGACTTCTGCCTCTGGGGCCAACGTCCTGACTTTC,CASSHGGTSASGANVLTF